This TCR beta chain comes out of a study of T cell clonotyping in hematopoietic cell transplantation. Whole-study results and caveats: Few recipient clonotypes overlapped donors; over 97% were de novo at given depth. CD4 and CD8 repertoire contributions could not be separated without sorting.

In the case of this clone: The antigen is undetermined.

The CDR3 sequence is 15 residues long. V lost 6 bases, J lost 0 bases, and 5 bases stayed unmatched. Germline V gene lookup returns CDR1 SGHNT and CDR2 YENEEA. Libraries were prepared by immunoSEQ multiplex PCR; TCRdb keeps only in-frame clonotypes and omits some of them. The sample has approximately 5,400 clones, around 83% seen once. Indicated time point: recipient sample about 28 days before transplant, after cytoreduction. Recipient blood drawn about 28 days pretransplant and days 30, 100, 180 after. This sequence originates from a man in his 60s with acute myeloid leukemia. Some clones in this sample may be carry-over from other donors' samples. This chain uses TRBV11-3 with TRBJ1-3; TRBD1 aligns across 7 bases. The source was peripheral blood mononuclear cells, collected before stem cell transplant. CDR3 protein: CASRGQIYSGNTIYF. Written as DNA, the CDR3 is TGTGCCAGCAGGGGACAGATTTACTCTGGAAACACCATATATTTT.